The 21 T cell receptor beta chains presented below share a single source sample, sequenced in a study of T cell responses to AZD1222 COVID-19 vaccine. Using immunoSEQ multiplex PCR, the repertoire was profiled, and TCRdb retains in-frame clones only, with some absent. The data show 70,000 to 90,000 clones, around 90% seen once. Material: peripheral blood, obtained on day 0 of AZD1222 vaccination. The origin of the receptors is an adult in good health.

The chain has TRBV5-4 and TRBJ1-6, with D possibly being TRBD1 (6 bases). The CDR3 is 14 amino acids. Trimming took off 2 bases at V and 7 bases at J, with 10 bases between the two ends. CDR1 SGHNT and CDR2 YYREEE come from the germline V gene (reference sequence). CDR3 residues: CASSFRDKNSPLHF. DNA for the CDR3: TGTGCCAGCAGCTTCCGGGACAAGAATTCACCCCTCCACTTT.

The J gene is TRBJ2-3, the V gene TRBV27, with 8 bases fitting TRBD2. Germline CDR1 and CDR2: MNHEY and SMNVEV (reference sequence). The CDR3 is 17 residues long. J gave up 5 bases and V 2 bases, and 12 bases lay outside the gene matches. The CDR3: CASSLGGSSGRLDTQYF. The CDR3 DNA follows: TGTGCCAGCAGTTTAGGAGGCTCAAGCGGGAGATTAGATACGCAGTATTTT.

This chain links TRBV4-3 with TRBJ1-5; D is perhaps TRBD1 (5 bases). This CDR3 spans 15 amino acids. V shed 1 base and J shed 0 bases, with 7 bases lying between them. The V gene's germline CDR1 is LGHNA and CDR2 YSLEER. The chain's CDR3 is CASSQGRASNQPQHF. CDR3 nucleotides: TGCGCCAGCAGCCAAGGCAGGGCTAGCAATCAGCCCCAGCATTTT.

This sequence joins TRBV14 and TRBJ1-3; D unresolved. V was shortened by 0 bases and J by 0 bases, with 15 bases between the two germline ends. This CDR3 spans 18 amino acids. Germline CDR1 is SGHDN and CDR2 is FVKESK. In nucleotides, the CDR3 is TGTGCCAGCAGCCAAGATTCCCCCTACAGTGTCTCTGGAAACACCATATATTTT. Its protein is CASSQDSPYSVSGNTIYF. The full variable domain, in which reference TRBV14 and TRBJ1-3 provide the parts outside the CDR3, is EAGVTQFPSHSVIEKGQTVTLRCDPISGHDNLYWYRRVMGKEIKFLLHFVKESKQDESGMPNNRFLAERTGGTYSTLKVQPAELEDSGVYFCASSQDSPYSVSGNTIYFGEGSWLTVV.

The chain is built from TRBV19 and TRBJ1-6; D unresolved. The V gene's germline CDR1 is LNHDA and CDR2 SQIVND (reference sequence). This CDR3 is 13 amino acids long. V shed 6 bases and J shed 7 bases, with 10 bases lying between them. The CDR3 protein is CASREPGNSPLHF. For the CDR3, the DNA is TGTGCCAGTAGGGAGCCGGGCAATTCACCCCTCCACTTT.

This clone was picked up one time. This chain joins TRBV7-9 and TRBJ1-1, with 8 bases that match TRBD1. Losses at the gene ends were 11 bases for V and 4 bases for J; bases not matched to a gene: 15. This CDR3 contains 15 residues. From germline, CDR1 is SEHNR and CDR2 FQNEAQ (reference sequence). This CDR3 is CAATPPRGLGTEAFF. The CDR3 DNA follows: TGTGCCGCGACACCCCCCAGGGGGCTTGGCACTGAAGCTTTCTTT.

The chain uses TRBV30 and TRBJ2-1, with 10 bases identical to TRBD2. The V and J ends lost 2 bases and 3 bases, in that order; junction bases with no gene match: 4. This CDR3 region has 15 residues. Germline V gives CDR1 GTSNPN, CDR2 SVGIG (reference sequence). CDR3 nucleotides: TGTGCCTGGAGTTATCTAGCGGGGGACTACAATGAGCAGTTCTTC. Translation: CAWSYLAGDYNEQFF.

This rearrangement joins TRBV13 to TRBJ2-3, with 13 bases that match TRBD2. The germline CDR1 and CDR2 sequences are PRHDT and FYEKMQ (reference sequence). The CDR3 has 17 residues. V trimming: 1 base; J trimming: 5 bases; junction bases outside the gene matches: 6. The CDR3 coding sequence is TGTGCCAGCAGCTTAGCCAGACTAGCGGGGGGTGGAGATACGCAGTATTTT. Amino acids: CASSLARLAGGGDTQYF.

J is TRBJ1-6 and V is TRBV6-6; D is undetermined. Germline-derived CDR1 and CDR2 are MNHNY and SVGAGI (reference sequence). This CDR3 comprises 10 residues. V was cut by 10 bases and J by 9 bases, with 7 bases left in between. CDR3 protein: CATGSSPLHF. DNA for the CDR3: TGTGCCACCGGGAGTTCACCCCTCCACTTT.

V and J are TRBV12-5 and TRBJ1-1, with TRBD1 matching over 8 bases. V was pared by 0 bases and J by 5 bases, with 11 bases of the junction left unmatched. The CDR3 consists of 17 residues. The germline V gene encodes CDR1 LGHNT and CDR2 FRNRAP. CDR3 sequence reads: CASGLVLSGQGGTEAFF. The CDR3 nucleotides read TGTGCTAGTGGTTTGGTACTAAGTGGACAGGGAGGTACTGAAGCTTTCTTT.

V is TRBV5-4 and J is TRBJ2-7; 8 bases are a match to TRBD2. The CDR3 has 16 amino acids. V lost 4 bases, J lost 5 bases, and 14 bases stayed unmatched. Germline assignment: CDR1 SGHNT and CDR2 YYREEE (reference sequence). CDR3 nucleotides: TGTGCCAGCAGCCCGCGAGCGGGACTAGGGGTGCACGAGCAGTACTTC. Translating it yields CASSPRAGLGVHEQYF.

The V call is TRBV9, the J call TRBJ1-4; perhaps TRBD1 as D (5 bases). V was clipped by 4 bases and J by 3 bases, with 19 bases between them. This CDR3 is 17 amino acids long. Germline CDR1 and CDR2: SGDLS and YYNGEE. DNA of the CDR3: TGTGCCAGCAGCCGGGACGCCCGGGGCGGGTCTAATGAAAAACTGTTTTTT. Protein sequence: CASSRDARGGSNEKLFF.

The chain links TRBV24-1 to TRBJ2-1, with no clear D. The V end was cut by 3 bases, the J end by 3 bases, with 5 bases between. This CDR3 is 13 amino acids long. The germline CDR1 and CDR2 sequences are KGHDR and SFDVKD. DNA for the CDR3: TGTGCCACCAGTGATCCGAACTACAATGAGCAGTTCTTC. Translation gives CATSDPNYNEQFF.

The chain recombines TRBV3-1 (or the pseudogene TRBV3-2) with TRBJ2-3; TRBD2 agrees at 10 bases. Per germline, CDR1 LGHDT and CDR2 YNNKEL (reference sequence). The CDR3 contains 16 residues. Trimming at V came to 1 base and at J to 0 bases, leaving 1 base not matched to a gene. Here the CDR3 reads CASSQGLAGSTDTQYF. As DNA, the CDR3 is TGTGCCAGCAGCCAAGGACTAGCGGGTAGCACAGATACGCAGTATTTT.

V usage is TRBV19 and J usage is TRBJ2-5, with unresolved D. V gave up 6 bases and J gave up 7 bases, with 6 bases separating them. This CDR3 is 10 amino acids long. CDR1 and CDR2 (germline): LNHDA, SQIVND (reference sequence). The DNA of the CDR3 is TGTGCCAGTAGGTCCTCGACCCAGTACTTC. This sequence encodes CASRSSTQYF.

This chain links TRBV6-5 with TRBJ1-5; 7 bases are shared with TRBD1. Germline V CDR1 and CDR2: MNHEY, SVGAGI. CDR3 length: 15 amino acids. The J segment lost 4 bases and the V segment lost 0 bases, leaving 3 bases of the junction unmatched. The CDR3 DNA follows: TGTGCCAGCAGTTACTCGGCAGGGGGTAATCAGCCCCAGCATTTT. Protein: CASSYSAGGNQPQHF.

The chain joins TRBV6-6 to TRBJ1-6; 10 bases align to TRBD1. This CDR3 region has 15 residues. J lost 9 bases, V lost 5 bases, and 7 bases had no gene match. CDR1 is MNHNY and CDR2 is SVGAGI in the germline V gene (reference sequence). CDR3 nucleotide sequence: TGTGCCAGCAGTGCGGACAGGGGGTTTGTTTCACCCCTCCACTTT. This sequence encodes CASSADRGFVSPLHF.

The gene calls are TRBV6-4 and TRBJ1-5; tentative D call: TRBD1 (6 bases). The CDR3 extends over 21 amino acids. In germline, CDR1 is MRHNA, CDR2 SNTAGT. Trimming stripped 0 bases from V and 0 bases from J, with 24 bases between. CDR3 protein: CASSDSRKGREGVYSNQPQHF. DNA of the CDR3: TGTGCCAGCAGTGACTCGCGGAAGGGCAGGGAGGGGGTATATAGCAATCAGCCCCAGCATTTT.

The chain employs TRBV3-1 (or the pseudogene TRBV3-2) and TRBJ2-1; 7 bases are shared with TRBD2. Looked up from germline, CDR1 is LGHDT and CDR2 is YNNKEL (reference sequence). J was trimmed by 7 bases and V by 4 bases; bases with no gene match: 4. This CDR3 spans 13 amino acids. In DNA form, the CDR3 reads TGTGCCAGCAGCCGAGGGACTACGAATGAGCAGTTCTTC. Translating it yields CASSRGTTNEQFF.

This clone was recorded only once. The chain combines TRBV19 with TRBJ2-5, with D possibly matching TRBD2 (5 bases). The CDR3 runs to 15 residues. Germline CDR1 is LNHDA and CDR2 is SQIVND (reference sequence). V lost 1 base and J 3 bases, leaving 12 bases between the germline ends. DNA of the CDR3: TGTGCCAGTAGTATAGTCACAAGCGGAAAAGAGACCCAGTACTTC. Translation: CASSIVTSGKETQYF.

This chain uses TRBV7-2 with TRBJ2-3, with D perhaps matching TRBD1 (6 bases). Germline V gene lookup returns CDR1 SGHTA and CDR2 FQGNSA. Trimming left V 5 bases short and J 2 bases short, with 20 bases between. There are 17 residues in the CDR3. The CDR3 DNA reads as TGTGCCAGCAGCGTGCCAGGGGTGCTAGCTACCACAGATACGCAGTATTTT. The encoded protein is CASSVPGVLATTDTQYF.